Given below is one T cell receptor beta chain in context. Its binding antigen is unknown. Base qualities are not recorded, but no much larger clone differs from it by a single base. The cohort was made up of roughly 670 healthy bone marrow donors. Cohort members were all nominally healthy when sampled, although unrecorded immune exposures were likely present. The donor was CMV seronegative and belonged to the group of 352 seronegative cohort members. A peripheral blood sample was collected from each donor, and TCR beta sequencing was performed on peripheral blood mononuclear cells. Genomic DNA extraction from the blood cell samples was performed with the Qiagen DNeasy Blood Extraction Kit. These data originate in a study of cytomegalovirus exposure and HLA in healthy donors (TCRdb year 2017). Looking at the study overall: In an earlier analysis of some 550 of the donors, around 290 Gb of sequence data and 100 million or so unique TCR beta sequences from about 180 million T cells were reported. Roughly 300 gigabases of sequencing data and about 92 million unique TCR sequences made up an early release that covered some 640 HLA-typed donors. Among the roughly 400 genotyped donors, about 85% belonged to the genetic ancestry cluster associated with self-reported Caucasian donors. The aim of the study was to test whether cataloging public T cell receptors could identify signatures of past pathogen exposure. The study used immunosequencing to profile the T cell repertoires of approximately 640 subjects and linked those repertoires to cytomegalovirus serostatus. Besides the first cohort of 500 to 700 subjects, a separate validation cohort made up of some 110 different subjects was used. To predict cytomegalovirus infection status, the study brought together high-throughput TCR immunosequencing, statistical association of individual TCRs with disease status, and machine learning. A later analysis re-analyzed previously published TCR beta repertoires from roughly 630 donors and added high-resolution HLA genotyping to study TCR occurrence patterns. In the later analysis, no new phenotypic data were used to find candidate immune exposures; instead, reliance was placed on TCR beta sequences and their occurrence across donors. An earlier analysis of fewer than 750 of the donors used high-throughput TCR beta sequencing to judge whether each TCR beta V gene segment behaved as functional or pseudogenic. Alongside the repertoire data, information on donor age, sex, ethnicity and CMV serostatus was compiled. A later genetic analysis took genome-wide SNP genotypes for about 60% of the roughly 670 donors and used that subset as a discovery cohort. Every discovery cohort repertoire had been produced on one sequencing platform. Both class I and class II loci were covered by HLA typing, at four-digit resolution. Typing coverage varied by locus: roughly 629-630 donors for A, B, C, DRB1 and DQB1; roughly 520 for DQA1; about 590 for DPA1; 450 to 480 for DPB1. About five DR-DQ haplotypes were handled as single units for association and clustering because linkage in the cohort was strong. Among 398 genotyped donors of the cohort, an average of roughly 230,000 unique TCR beta nucleotide sequences was sequenced per donor, of which 15% to 20% were non-productive.

The receptor library was made with the immunoSEQ multiplex PCR assay. For the multiplex PCR, a mixture combining 60 forward primers for TCR Vbeta segments and 13 reverse primers for TCR Jbeta segments was used. The CDR3 region of rearranged TCR beta genes was amplified from genomic DNA with a multiplex PCR assay. The amplified TCR beta libraries were sequenced on the Illumina HiSeq System as 87-base-pair reads. From the authors' description of their analysis: In a later analysis, tens of millions of unique TCR beta chains were counted across the 500 to 850 repertoires, and about 10 million of these chains were shared by at least two donors. A nearest-neighbor algorithm error-corrected the raw reads and collapsed the reads into unique sequences, merging closely related sequences to remove PCR and sequencing errors. To assign V, D and J gene segments, CDR3 sequences were aligned to IMGT reference sequences. Each retained sequence needed at least a six-nucleotide match to both a V gene segment and a J gene segment. Rearrangements were called productive when the CDR3 lacked stop codons and stayed in frame with V and J; all others were non-productive. Following IMGT convention, CDR3 was defined as the stretch from the second conserved V-encoded cysteine to the conserved J-encoded phenylalanine. The earlier analysis of 587 of the donors excluded any sequence lacking an unambiguous match to a single V gene segment. In an earlier analysis of approximately 610 of the donors, V segments were called functional above 56.7% productive rearrangements and were called segregating when the between-donor standard deviation exceeded 5%. A statistical classification framework was developed to diagnose cytomegalovirus status using the catalog of TCR beta chain sequences. In a later analysis, V and J genes were assigned by comparing TCR nucleotide sequences against IMGT/GENE-DB human TR gene sequences. A later analysis assigned CDR3 sequences and most-parsimonious VDJ recombination scenarios with the TCRdist pipeline. In a later analysis, every TCR beta chain was defined by the combination of its CDR3 amino acid sequence and its V-gene family, and reads without a unique V-gene family were dropped. A later analysis removed 592 highly shared, low-generation-probability nucleotide sequences to deal with suspected cross-contamination and a sequencing artifact. A later analysis calculated a clonal expansion index for each public chain from normalized within-repertoire ranks of inferred template counts. A later analysis computed generation probabilities with a VDJ recombination model fitted to out-of-frame rearrangements, and checked the results against IGoR. In a later analysis, TCR-TCR, TCR-HLA and TCR-CMV co-occurrence was scored with hypergeometric tests, and a repertoire-size bias correction was applied to TCR pairs. A later analysis estimated false discovery rates by permuting HLA or CMV assignments 20 times. In a later analysis, co-occurring TCRs were grouped using DBSCAN, and TCRdist sequence similarity was added for clustering within HLA-allele-positive subsets. Repertoires with fewer than 30,000 or more than 120,000 public chains, plus five repertoires with anomalous nucleotide sharing, were excluded from co-occurrence clustering. Here the immuneACCESS table is served through TCRdb, limited to in-frame sequences with V and J called. Missing clones are a known gap in these copies; in checked studies unresolved V genes cover under half, and the rest lacks a known reason. The DNA gave D and trimming, while V, J and clone size come from that table. In all, the sample holds around 140,000 clones, and roughly 71% of those were seen once. The top ten hold about 1.5% of the sample.

Overall study outcomes, separate from this receptor: V-gene and J-gene trimming of TCR beta chains was associated with a missense DCLRE1C variant in a later genetic analysis, and the association was replicated in an independent cohort. A group of highly shared sequence variants was considered likely to be a technical artifact of the sequencing pipeline. The study listed approximately 150 TCR beta chains as associated with cytomegalovirus. Roughly uniform sequencing depth across donors was assumed in presence/absence analyses, although this assumption may not hold. It was suggested by the authors that the approach could potentially be generalized to other disease states and immunological phenotypes. A further reported finding was that TCR beta sequences accurately predicted the HLA-A and HLA-B alleles for most subjects in the first cohort. Some IMGT-functional V segments, including TRBV6-2 and TRBV6-3, could not be told apart with the 87-base-pair reads, so those segments were excluded. According to a later analysis, TCR association rates differed among HLA loci, with DRB1 alleles showing the most associated TCRs and HLA-C alleles showing the fewest. In an earlier analysis of fewer than 700 of the donors, most TCR beta V segments appeared in productive rearrangements about 90% or about 30% of the time, broadly matching IMGT annotations. Linkage disequilibrium might explain the correlated functional status among segregating V segments, but an unknown experimental factor could not be ruled out. Most TCR sequences were seen in very few donors, while some public TCRs were found in many individuals. When HLA alleles, especially DR and DQ, strongly co-occurred, attributing TCR associations to individual alleles was difficult. In a later analysis, HLA-associated TCR beta chains were found to be more clonally expanded and to have lower generation probabilities than equally common non-associated chains. In vitro tests confirmed that a few of the cytomegalovirus-associated TCR beta chains recognize cytomegalovirus antigens. Only TCR beta chains were sequenced in this cohort, and the absence of alpha or paired-chain data limited detectable features. For the cohort, immune exposure information was limited to CMV serostatus. Compared with the roughly 700-donor mean, donors in an Asian-associated ancestry cluster had fewer N-insertions in productive TCRs, according to a later genetic analysis. Specific HLA alleles were associated with roughly 17,000 TCR beta sequences at a false discovery rate of 0.05 in a later analysis. Most CMV-associated TCR beta chains appeared to be HLA-restricted in a later analysis, and the HLA associations seemed to be driven largely by CMV exposure. HLA typing was unavailable for some donors at each locus, so association tests used only the typed subset. In both the original and validation cohorts, the classifier was reported to diagnose cytomegalovirus status with high specificity and sensitivity. Several of the top co-occurrence clusters appeared to be linked to parvovirus B19, influenza, CMV and Epstein-Barr virus, according to a later analysis. Because counts were too low, approximately 18 rarely observed V segments, including chromosome 9 orphons, were excluded from the earlier analysis of roughly 580 of the donors.

Compared with germline, V lacks 3 bases and J lacks 4 bases; bases without a gene match: 7. CDR1 SGHTA and CDR2 FQGTGA are derived from the germline V gene. From cysteine to phenylalanine, the CDR3 is 15 amino acids long. CDR3 DNA is the only sequence kept; it has 45 bases, read in frame from the first base. Sample: PBMCs. The clonotype was recovered from a woman in her forties in good health and CMV-seronegative. The chain is encoded by TRBV7-3 joined to TRBJ2-5, with 8 bases aligning to TRBD1. The CDR3 corresponds to CASSFFTGGRETQYF. The nucleotide sequence reads TGTGCCAGCAGCTTTTTCACAGGGGGGAGAGAGACCCAGTACTTC.